This TCR beta chain was captured by sequencing in a study of blood T cell repertoires in COVID-19. Study background: The United States, Italy and Spain supplied acute and convalescent COVID-19 samples.

The junction had 3 bases not matched to a gene; V was cut back by 5 bases and J by 9 bases. Germline CDR1 reads SGHVS; CDR2 reads FNYEAQ. This CDR3 region has 12 residues. As originally analysed: For nucleated cells, counts were estimated from reference gene primer amplification. Clones were read by immunoSEQ multiplex PCR, and TCRdb kept only the in-frame ones, dropping some. V and J calls and clone size come straight from that table; D and trimming were deduced from the DNA. The sample carries around 160,000 clones, under 90% recorded once. The TCR sequence derives from a woman aged 60-75 years who had recovered from COVID-19. Source material: PBMCs or T cells enriched from blood (not recorded which). This chain joins TRBV7-6 and TRBJ2-1, with 8 positions matching TRBD1. The CDR3 DNA is TGTGCCAGCAGCCCTGGACAGGGTGAGCAGTTCTTC. Protein: CASSPGQGEQFF.